These 3 T cell receptor beta chains were all obtained from the same sample, sequenced in a study of T-cell memory formation after mild COVID-19. One entry per CDR3 protein, called by TCRdb with MiXCR from the 5' RACE reads. The table records nearly 350,000 distinct CDR3 sequences, around 13% of them present only once. The sequencing sample was made of PBMCs or a T cell subset sorted from them (not recorded which). These receptors were taken from a man aged 18 to 29 who had mild COVID-19 (a few samples of this study predate the infection). Cell type and time point are not known.

This clonotype showed up just a few times. The chain recombines TRBV29-1 with TRBJ2-3; D not certain. From germline, CDR1 is SQVTM and CDR2 ANQGSEA. V lost 0 bases and J lost 11, with 15 bases in between. The CDR3 is made up of 13 amino acids. CDR3 amino acids: CSVEDPLPRGQYF. The CDR3 coding sequence is TGCAGCGTTGAAGATCCTTTGCCACGAGGGCAGTATTTT.

The chain combines TRBV7-2 with TRBJ2-1, with TRBD1 matching 7 bases. CDR3 size: 15 residues. Looked up from germline, CDR1 is SGHTA and CDR2 is FQGNSA. The ends lost 0 bases at V and 4 bases at J; junction bases unmatched: 3. CDR3 sequence (DNA): TGTGCCAGCAGCTTAGCCCCGGACAGGTACAATGAGCAGTTCTTC. This codes for CASSLAPDRYNEQFF.

In its sample, this clonotype was seen a few times. The chain links TRBV29-1 to TRBJ2-2; a weak D match, TRBD2 (6 bases). The CDR3 runs to 13 residues. Trimming removed 4 bases at V and 4 bases at J, with 10 bases between. Germline V lookup: CDR1 SQVTM, CDR2 ANQGSEA. The CDR3 region is CSVVGLFTGELFF. The CDR3 DNA sequence: TGCAGCGTTGTCGGACTATTCACCGGGGAGCTGTTTTTT.